This entry is about one T cell receptor beta chain. This specimen belongs to a study of cytomegalovirus exposure and HLA in healthy donors. The PCR made use of 60 Vbeta and 13 Jbeta primers. Some clones are missing from TCRdb's copy, which holds only in-frame ones; the method was immunoSEQ multiplex PCR. The data contain 140,000 to 150,000 clones, 79% of them singletons. Germline trimming cut 5 bases from V and 5 bases from J; bases unmatched to any gene: 9. Germline values: CDR1 SGHRS, CDR2 YFSETQ. This CDR3 has 14 residues. The sample taken for sequencing was PBMCs. The receptor's source is a woman aged 40 to 50 in good health and CMV-seropositive. The V gene is TRBV5-1, the J gene TRBJ1-1; 7 bases agree with TRBD1. For the CDR3, the DNA is TGCGCCAGCAGAGAAGAGGGGGCCTGGACTGAAGCTTTCTTT. Protein: CASREEGAWTEAFF. The entire variable domain, with the rest obtained from reference TRBV5-1 and TRBJ1-1, is as follows: KAGVTQTPRYLIKTRGQQVTLSCSPISGHRSVSWYQQTPGQGLQFLFEYFSETQRNKGNFPGRFSGRQFSNSRSEMNVSTLELGDSALYLCASREEGAWTEAFFGQGTRLTVV.